This TCR beta chain was profiled in a study of blood T cell repertoires in COVID-19. Study information: The samples span acute and convalescent COVID-19 from the United States, Italy and Spain.

The germline V and J ends were trimmed by 2 bases and 2 bases, with 13 bases remaining between them. Germline V gene data show CDR1 as MNHEY and CDR2 as SMNVEV (reference sequence). The CDR3 is 15 amino acids. Participants came from about two dozen US areas, aged roughly 18 to 95 years. Membership in each cohort depended on participant-reported clinical history. Authors' analysis steps: Estimates of nucleated cell counts were drawn from the amplification of reference gene primers. The assay was immunoSEQ multiplex PCR, and TCRdb's table has in-frame clones only and misses some. V and J calls and clone size are copied from that table; D and trimming were computed from the DNA. The table lists approximately 250,000 clones, roughly 91% of them singletons.

The TCR sequence derives from a woman aged 25 to 39 who had recovered from COVID-19. Source material: PBMCs or T cells enriched from blood (not recorded which). This chain uses TRBV27 with TRBJ2-7, with D possibly TRBD1 on 6 matching bases. CDR3 in amino acids: CASSLQGSSTYEQYF. The CDR3 DNA reads as TGTGCCAGCAGTTTACAGGGGTCCTCTACCTACGAGCAGTACTTC.